This T cell receptor (beta chain) was recorded in a study of control samples from healthy donors and cancer patients. This CDR3 spans 15 amino acids. V was cut by 4 bases and J by 2 bases, with 16 bases left in between. CDR1 SGDLS and CDR2 YYNGEE come from the germline V gene. Clones were read by immunoSEQ multiplex PCR, and TCRdb kept only the in-frame ones, dropping some. The table lists almost 95,000 clones, roughly nine tenths of them singletons. The material sequenced was blood. The sequence came from a young woman in good health. This chain joins TRBV9 and TRBJ2-7, with D possibly called TRBD1 or TRBD2 (5 bases each). Here the CDR3 reads CASSPWGSGTYEQYF. The CDR3 bases are TGTGCCAGCAGCCCCTGGGGGAGCGGCACCTACGAGCAGTACTTC.